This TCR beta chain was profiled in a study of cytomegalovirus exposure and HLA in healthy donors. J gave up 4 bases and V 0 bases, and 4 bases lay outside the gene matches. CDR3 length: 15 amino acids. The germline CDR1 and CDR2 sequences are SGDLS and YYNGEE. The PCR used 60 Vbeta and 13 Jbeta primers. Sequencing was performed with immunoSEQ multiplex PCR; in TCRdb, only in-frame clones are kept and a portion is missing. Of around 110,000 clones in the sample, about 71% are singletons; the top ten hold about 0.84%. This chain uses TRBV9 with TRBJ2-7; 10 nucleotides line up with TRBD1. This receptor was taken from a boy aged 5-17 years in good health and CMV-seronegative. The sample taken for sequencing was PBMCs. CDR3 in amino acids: CASSVAGQGVYEQYF. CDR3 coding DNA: TGTGCCAGCAGCGTAGCCGGACAGGGGGTTTACGAGCAGTACTTC.